Sequencing of this T cell receptor beta chain was carried out in a study of early T cells in non-severe SARS-CoV-2 infection. In the study overall: Sequencing targeted bulk RNA from unsorted whole blood, leaving chains unpaired. Study results and limitations: There was a bias toward anti-spike CD8 responses in VDJdb matching, which missed private and CD4 specificities.

There are 12 residues in the CDR3. V was clipped by 0 bases and J by 2 bases, with 5 bases between them. The germline gives CDR1 SQVTM, CDR2 ANQGSEA. Individually, cDNA molecules had unique molecular identifiers attached to them. TCRdb ran MiXCR on the 5' RACE reads and lists one entry per CDR3 protein. The data show around 56,000 distinct CDR3 sequences, about 7.6% seen once. This clonotype showed up many times. Its specificity is unknown. This receptor was identified in an adult who was a healthcare worker with PCR-confirmed SARS-CoV-2 infection or an uninfected control (not recorded which). Sequenced material: whole blood, taken at baseline. The rearrangement joins TRBV29-1 to TRBJ2-7; no clear D gene. In nucleotides, the CDR3 is TGCAGCGTTGAAGACGAGACCTACGAGCAGTACTTC. Translated, it gives CSVEDETYEQYF.